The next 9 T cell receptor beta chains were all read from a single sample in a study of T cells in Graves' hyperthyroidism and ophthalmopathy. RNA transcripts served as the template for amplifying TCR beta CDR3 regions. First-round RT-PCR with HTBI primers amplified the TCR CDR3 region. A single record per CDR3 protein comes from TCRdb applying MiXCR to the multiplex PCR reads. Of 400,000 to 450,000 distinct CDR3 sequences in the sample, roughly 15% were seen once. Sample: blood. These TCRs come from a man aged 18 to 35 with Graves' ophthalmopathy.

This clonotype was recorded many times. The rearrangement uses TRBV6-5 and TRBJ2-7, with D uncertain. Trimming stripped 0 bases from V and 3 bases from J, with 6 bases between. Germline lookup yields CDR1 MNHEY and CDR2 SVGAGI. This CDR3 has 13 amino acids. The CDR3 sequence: CASSYSLGYEQYF. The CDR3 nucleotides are TGTGCCAGCAGTTACTCCCTGGGCTACGAGCAGTACTTC.

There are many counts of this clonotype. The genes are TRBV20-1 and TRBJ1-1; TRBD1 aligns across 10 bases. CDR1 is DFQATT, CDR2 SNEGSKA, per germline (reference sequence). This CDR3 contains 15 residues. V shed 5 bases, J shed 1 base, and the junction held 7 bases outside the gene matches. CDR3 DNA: TGCAGTGCTCCTATTAGGGACAGGGGGAACACTGAAGCTTTCTTT. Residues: CSAPIRDRGNTEAFF.

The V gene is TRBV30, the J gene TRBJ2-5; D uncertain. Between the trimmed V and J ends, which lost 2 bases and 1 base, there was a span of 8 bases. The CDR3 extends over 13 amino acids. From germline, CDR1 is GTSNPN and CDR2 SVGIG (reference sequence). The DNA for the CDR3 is TGTGCCTGGAGTTCGTCCATCCAAGAGACCCAGTACTTC. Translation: CAWSSSIQETQYF.

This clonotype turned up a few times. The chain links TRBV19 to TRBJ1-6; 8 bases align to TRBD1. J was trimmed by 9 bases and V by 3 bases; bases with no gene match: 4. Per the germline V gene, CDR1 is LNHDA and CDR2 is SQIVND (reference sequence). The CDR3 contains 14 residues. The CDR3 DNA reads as TGTGCCAGTAGTATTGACAGGGGACTTTCACCCCTCCACTTT. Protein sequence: CASSIDRGLSPLHF.

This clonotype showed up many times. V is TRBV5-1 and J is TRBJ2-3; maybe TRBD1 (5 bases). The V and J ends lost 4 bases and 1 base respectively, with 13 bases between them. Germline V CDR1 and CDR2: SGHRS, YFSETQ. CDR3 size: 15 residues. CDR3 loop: CASSGQPQGTDTQYF. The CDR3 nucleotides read TGCGCCAGCAGCGGGCAGCCACAGGGCACAGATACGCAGTATTTT.

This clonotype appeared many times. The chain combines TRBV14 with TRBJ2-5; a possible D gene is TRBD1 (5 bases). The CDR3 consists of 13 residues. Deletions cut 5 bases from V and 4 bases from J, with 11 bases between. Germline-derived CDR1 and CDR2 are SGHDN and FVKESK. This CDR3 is CASSNLGAETQYF. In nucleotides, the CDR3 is TGTGCCAGCAGCAACCTAGGGGCAGAGACCCAGTACTTC.

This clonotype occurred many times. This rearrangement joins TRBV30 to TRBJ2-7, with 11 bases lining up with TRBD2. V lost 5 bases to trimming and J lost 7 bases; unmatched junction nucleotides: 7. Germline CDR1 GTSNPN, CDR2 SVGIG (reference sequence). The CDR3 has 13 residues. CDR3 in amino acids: CAWAYSGRGEQYF. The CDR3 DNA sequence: TGTGCCTGGGCATATAGCGGGAGGGGAGAGCAGTACTTC.

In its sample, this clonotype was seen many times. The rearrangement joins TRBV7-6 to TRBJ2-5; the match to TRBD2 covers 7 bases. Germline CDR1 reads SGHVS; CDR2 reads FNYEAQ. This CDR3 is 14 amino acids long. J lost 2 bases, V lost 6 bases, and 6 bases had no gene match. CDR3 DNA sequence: TGTGCCAGCAGTTTTACTAGCGTTCAAGAGACCCAGTACTTC. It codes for CASSFTSVQETQYF.

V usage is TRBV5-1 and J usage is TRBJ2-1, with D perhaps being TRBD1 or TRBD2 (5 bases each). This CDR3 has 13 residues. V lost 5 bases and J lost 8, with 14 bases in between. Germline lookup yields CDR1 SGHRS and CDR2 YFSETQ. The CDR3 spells CASRLPMGDEQFF. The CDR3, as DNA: TGCGCCAGCAGGCTCCCCATGGGGGATGAGCAGTTCTTC.